This TCR beta chain was captured in a study of Tregs in tolerant kidney transplant recipients. CDR1 and CDR2 (germline): SQVTM, ANQGSEA. Trimming removed 3 bases from V and 6 bases from J, with 15 bases in between. The CDR3 is 14 amino acids. Libraries were prepared by immunoSEQ multiplex PCR; TCRdb keeps only in-frame clonotypes and omits some of them. Here the sample spans about 52,000 clones, about 91% being singletons. Recipients received nonmyeloablative bone marrow transplants from related graft donors, with transient mixed chimerism. This receptor was taken from a human patient who received a combined kidney and bone marrow transplant. Some T cells may be provided by the graft donor. J is TRBJ2-1 and V is TRBV29-1, with D possibly matching TRBD2 (5 bases). The starting material was CD8+ T cells from blood (PBMCs), obtained 24 months after the transplant. CDR3 DNA sequence: TGCAGCGTTGAGGAGGTATTATTTCGCAATGAGCAGTTCTTC. Translation: CSVEEVLFRNEQFF.